This T cell receptor beta chain was sequenced in a study of T cell responses to AZD1222 COVID-19 vaccine. Broader study findings: Mapped onto spike, vaccine-associated CD4 TCRs spanned it and were dominant at 160-218 and 743-854.

A remark on this clone: Its antigen is not known.

In germline, CDR1 is MDHEN, CDR2 SYDVKM. Trimming stripped 2 bases from V and 7 bases from J, with 14 bases between. The CDR3 spans 14 residues. Clones were sequenced by immunoSEQ multiplex PCR, and TCRdb holds only the in-frame ones, with some missing. Altogether about 150,000 clones are present, around nine tenths being singletons, with the ten largest covering 1.8%. This chain links TRBV28 with TRBJ1-1; tentative D call: TRBD1 (6 bases). The clonotype originates from an adult in good health. The source was peripheral blood, collected on day 0 of AZD1222 vaccination. The CDR3 protein is CASSLGGQPLEAFF. CDR3 in DNA: TGTGCCAGCAGTTTAGGCGGACAGCCGCTTGAAGCTTTCTTT.